The sequence of this T cell receptor beta chain was determined in a study of technical replicates of blood from several donors. Repertoires were generated with immunoSEQ multiplex PCR, while TCRdb's copy carries only in-frame clones and drops some. The sample includes approximately 12,000 clones, 90% to 95% of them seen just once. The CDR3 runs to 16 residues. Trimming cost V 1 base and J 0 bases; bases outside gene matches: 0. Germline V lookup: CDR1 LGHNA, CDR2 YNFKEQ. The sequence was obtained from a human donor in good health. The sample consisted of PBMCs. This rearrangement joins TRBV4-2 to TRBJ2-2; 9 positions agree with TRBD2. The CDR3 DNA follows: TGTGCCAGCAGCCAAGCTAGCGGGACGAACACCGGGGAGCTGTTTTTT. Translation: CASSQASGTNTGELFF.